This is a list of T cell receptor beta chains from one sample in a study of monozygotic twins with cystic fibrosis. Assay: immunoSEQ multiplex PCR; the TCRdb copy retains only in-frame clones and omits some. The profile covers 34,000 or so clones, with roughly nine tenths appearing a single time and under 1% taken by the ten largest. The sample taken for sequencing was blood. The receptors here all came from a girl aged 2-10 years with cystic fibrosis. The CDR3 runs from the conserved cysteine through the conserved F or W. The order of the fields is V gene, CDR3 length, J gene, clone size, D gene, CDR3 protein, CDR3 DNA. The D gene is left open where the match is weak. Size is omitted from some rows. Given values are once, few, many or a class for expanded clones.

TRBV9	15	TRBJ2-1	once	TRBD2	CASSVDSGANNEQFF	TGTGCCAGCAGCGTAGATAGCGGGGCCAACAATGAGCAGTTCTTC
TRBV5-6	14	TRBJ2-5	.	.	CASSLARTEETQYF	TGTGCCAGCAGCTTGGCCCGGACCGAAGAGACCCAGTACTTC
TRBV4-2	16	TRBJ1-5	.	TRBD1	CASSQFSDRNNQPQHF	TGTGCCAGCAGCCAGTTTTCGGACAGGAACAATCAGCCCCAGCATTTT
TRBV5-1	16	TRBJ2-2	.	TRBD2	CASSFGLADNTGELFF	TGCGCCAGCAGCTTCGGACTAGCGGACAACACCGGGGAGCTGTTTTTT
TRBV19	18	TRBJ1-1	.	.	CASSFRGVFNAERGEAFF	TGTGCCAGTAGTTTTCGAGGGGTGTTTAATGCGGAACGGGGGGAAGCTTTCTTT
TRBV9	14	TRBJ2-7	.	TRBD1	CASSGTGGNDEQYF	TGTGCCAGCAGCGGGACAGGGGGCAATGACGAGCAGTACTTC
TRBV5-4	13	TRBJ2-7	.	.	CASSLDVSYEQYF	TGTGCCAGCAGCTTGGACGTATCCTACGAGCAGTACTTC
TRBV4-1	15	TRBJ2-2	.	.	CASSPVATQTGELFF	TGCGCCAGCAGCCCGGTCGCTACCCAAACCGGGGAGCTGTTTTTT
TRBV19	15	TRBJ2-3	.	.	CASTDPGRGTDTQYF	TGTGCCAGTACCGACCCCGGTCGAGGCACAGATACGCAGTATTTT
TRBV6-1	11	TRBJ2-5	.	.	CASSSLLTQYF	TGTGCCAGCAGCAGCCTATTGACCCAGTACTTC
TRBV4-3	16	TRBJ1-1	.	TRBD1	CASSHSVDRGLLGAFF	TGCGCCAGCAGCCACTCGGTGGACAGGGGGCTCTTGGGGGCTTTCTTT
TRBV9	16	TRBJ1-4	.	.	CASSTDARSTNEKLFF	TGTGCCAGCAGCACGGACGCCAGATCAACTAATGAAAAACTGTTTTTT
TRBV15	15	TRBJ1-1	.	.	CATSRDPGGKAEAFF	TGTGCCACCAGCAGAGATCCTGGGGGCAAGGCTGAAGCTTTCTTT
TRBV7-2	15	TRBJ2-5	.	.	CASSLGGGTGETQYF	TGTGCCAGCAGCTTGGGAGGTGGGACCGGGGAGACCCAGTACTTC
TRBV27	17	TRBJ2-2	.	.	CASSSLVKGLNTGELFF	TGTGCCAGCAGTTCCCTGGTCAAGGGGCTGAACACCGGGGAGCTGTTTTTT
TRBV2	14	TRBJ1-5	.	TRBD1	CASSGQGTNQPQHF	TGTGCCAGCAGTGGACAGGGGACCAATCAGCCCCAGCATTTT
TRBV7-9	14	TRBJ1-4	.	.	CASSLTGSDEKLFF	TGTGCCAGCAGCTTAACGGGTTCGGACGAAAAACTGTTTTTT
TRBV19	14	TRBJ1-5	once	.	CASSPGALGQPQHF	TGTGCCAGTAGTCCAGGGGCCCTCGGTCAGCCCCAGCATTTT
TRBV7-9	13	TRBJ1-1	few	.	CASSLPGATEAFF	TGTGCCAGCAGCTTACCAGGGGCGACTGAAGCTTTCTTT
TRBV11-2	16	TRBJ2-1	.	TRBD2	CASSPRTSSLDNEQFF	TGTGCCAGCAGCCCTCGGACTAGCTCCCTCGACAATGAGCAGTTCTTC
TRBV5-1	21	TRBJ2-3	once	.	CASSFPGGDHYSPGRTDTQYF	TGCGCCAGCAGCTTTCCTGGCGGGGACCACTATAGCCCAGGGCGTACAGATACGCAGTATTTT
TRBV7-6	12	TRBJ1-2	.	TRBD1	CASSSDRVGYTF	TGTGCCAGCAGCTCGGACAGGGTTGGCTACACCTTC
TRBV29-1	15	TRBJ1-1	.	.	CSVEVRRGRDTEAFF	TGCAGCGTTGAAGTAAGGCGGGGCAGGGACACTGAAGCTTTCTTT
TRBV12-2	20	TRBJ2-7	.	.	CASRARAPSGRPPSPYEQYF	TGTGCAAGTCGCGCTAGAGCGCCTAGCGGGAGGCCCCCTTCCCCCTACGAGCAGTACTTC
TRBV2	12	TRBJ2-1	.	.	CASSERGHEQFF	TGTGCCAGCAGTGAGCGGGGGCATGAGCAGTTCTTC
TRBV13	17	TRBJ2-1	.	TRBD2	CASRINLAGVSYNEQFF	TGTGCCAGCAGAATAAACTTAGCGGGGGTCTCCTACAATGAGCAGTTCTTC
TRBV28	11	TRBJ2-5	few	.	CAVEGPETQYF	TGTGCGGTGGAGGGCCCAGAGACCCAGTACTTC
TRBV4-1	15	TRBJ1-5	.	.	CASSQAGEGREPQHF	TGCGCCAGCAGCCAAGCGGGGGAGGGAAGGGAGCCCCAGCATTTT
TRBV28	13	TRBJ1-1	.	.	CAIEREGHTEAFF	TGTGCCATCGAGCGAGAGGGGCACACTGAAGCTTTCTTT
TRBV5-1	15	TRBJ2-7	once	.	CASSLELSGAYEQYF	TGCGCCAGCAGCTTGGAGTTGTCAGGGGCCTACGAGCAGTACTTC
TRBV30	12	TRBJ1-2	.	.	CALLGVNYGYTF	TGTGCCCTGCTCGGGGTTAACTATGGCTACACCTTC
TRBV14	13	TRBJ1-1	.	.	CASSQDSVGVAFF	TGTGCCAGCAGCCAAGATTCCGTGGGGGTAGCTTTCTTT
TRBV19	16	TRBJ2-5	.	TRBD2	CASSMTSGAHQETQYF	TGTGCCAGTAGTATGACTAGCGGGGCCCATCAAGAGACCCAGTACTTC
TRBV5-1	10	TRBJ1-1	.	.	CASKGAEAFF	TGCGCCAGCAAGGGGGCTGAAGCTTTCTTT
TRBV5-1	15	TRBJ1-6	.	TRBD1	CASSSRTGINSPLHF	TGCGCCAGCAGCTCCCGGACAGGGATAAATTCACCCCTCCACTTT
TRBV5-4	15	TRBJ2-7	.	TRBD1	CASSLGRDRGDEQYF	TGTGCCAGCAGCTTGGGAAGGGACAGGGGGGACGAGCAGTACTTC
TRBV4-3	16	TRBJ2-3	.	.	CASSQEWAGSTDTQYF	TGCGCCAGCAGCCAAGAATGGGCAGGAAGCACAGATACGCAGTATTTT
TRBV7-9	15	TRBJ2-7	once	.	CASSARTATQDEQYF	TGTGCCAGCAGCGCTCGGACAGCCACTCAGGACGAGCAGTACTTC
TRBV13	13	TRBJ1-1	.	TRBD1	CASSPAGTVEAFF	TGTGCCAGCAGCCCGGCGGGGACAGTTGAAGCTTTCTTT
TRBV27	14	TRBJ2-5	.	TRBD1	CASSLSPGGETQYF	TGTGCCAGCAGTTTATCCCCAGGGGGAGAGACCCAGTACTTC
TRBV10-3	15	TRBJ2-1	.	TRBD2	CAISEGLAGEDEQFF	TGTGCCATCAGTGAGGGGCTAGCGGGGGAGGATGAGCAGTTCTTC
TRBV18	14	TRBJ2-3	.	.	CASSPGTGIDTQYF	TGTGCCAGCTCACCAGGCACAGGGATAGATACGCAGTATTTT
TRBV9	12	TRBJ2-2	once	.	CASSGNTGELFF	TGTGCCAGCAGTGGCAACACCGGGGAGCTGTTTTTT
TRBV29-1	13	TRBJ1-1	.	.	CSVSRERNTEAFF	TGCAGCGTTTCCCGGGAGCGGAACACTGAAGCTTTCTTT
TRBV30	15	TRBJ1-4	.	.	CAWRAKGATNEKLFF	TGTGCCTGGAGAGCTAAGGGAGCAACTAATGAAAAACTGTTTTTT
TRBV19	19	TRBJ1-5	.	TRBD1	CASSITRGIGRDSNQPQHF	TGTGCCAGTAGTATCACCAGGGGGATTGGAAGAGATAGCAATCAGCCCCAGCATTTT
TRBV7-2	14	TRBJ2-3	.	.	CASSDVSQGDTQYF	TGTGCCAGCAGCGACGTGTCCCAAGGAGATACGCAGTATTTT
TRBV28	13	TRBJ2-5	.	.	CASRDINRETQYF	TGTGCCAGCAGGGATATTAACCGGGAGACCCAGTACTTC
TRBV28	12	TRBJ1-4	.	.	CASSSPSEKLFF	TGTGCCAGCAGTTCCCCAAGTGAAAAACTGTTTTTT